The 32 T cell receptor beta chains below come from one sample, sequenced in a study of blood T cell repertoires in COVID-19. Repertoires were generated with immunoSEQ multiplex PCR, while TCRdb's copy carries only in-frame clones and drops some. The sample lists just over 250,000 clones, roughly 86% seen once, with approximately 9.8% in the top ten. The sequenced sample was peripheral blood. The receptors originated from a man between 40 and 49 years old who had recovered from COVID-19.

The rearrangement uses TRBV7-9 and TRBJ1-2; D is perhaps TRBD1 (6 bases). CDR1 and CDR2 (germline): SEHNR, FQNEAQ (reference sequence). This CDR3 contains 14 residues. Deletions cut 5 bases from V and 8 bases from J, with 18 bases between. This CDR3 is CASSVPRDIRGYTF. The CDR3 DNA sequence: TGTGCCAGCAGCGTACCCCGGGACATAAGGGGCTACACCTTC.

This chain links TRBV4-3 with TRBJ2-1, with 9 bases identical to TRBD1. The CDR3 contains 16 residues. The trim removed 1 base at V and 5 bases at J, leaving 6 bases unmatched. Germline-derived CDR1 and CDR2 are LGHNA and YSLEER. CDR3 nucleotides: TGCGCCAGCAGCCAAGCGGTCACAGGGGGCAACAATGAGCAGTTCTTC. It codes for CASSQAVTGGNNEQFF.

The sample holds one count of this clone. The J gene is TRBJ2-1, the V gene TRBV19, with D possibly being TRBD1 (5 bases). Germline V gene data show CDR1 as LNHDA and CDR2 as SQIVND (reference sequence). V was clipped by 5 bases and J by 5 bases, with 19 bases between them. The CDR3 spans 16 residues. CDR3 nucleotide sequence: TGTGCCAGTAGTCCTTACCCCGACAGCTTCGACAATGAGCAGTTCTTC. Translation gives CASSPYPDSFDNEQFF.

This chain connects TRBV19 to TRBJ2-3, with 10 bases identical to TRBD2. The germline CDR1 and CDR2 sequences are LNHDA and SQIVND (reference sequence). This CDR3 region has 15 residues. After removal of 5 bases from V and 4 bases from J, the junction contained 6 bases not matched to a gene. CDR3 sequence: CASSLLAGAADTQYF. Here the CDR3 DNA reads TGTGCCAGTAGTCTTCTAGCGGGGGCTGCAGATACGCAGTATTTT.

This chain uses TRBV19 with TRBJ2-7; TRBD2 is a possible D gene (6 bases). Germline V gene data show CDR1 as LNHDA and CDR2 as SQIVND (reference sequence). Trimming cost V 6 bases and J 1 base, with 13 bases left between them. The CDR3 covers 14 residues. For the CDR3, the DNA is TGTGCCAGTAGCCCACCGGGGGATTCCTACGAGCAGTACTTC. Its protein product is CASSPPGDSYEQYF.

The rearrangement uses TRBV7-9 and TRBJ2-5; D is perhaps TRBD2 (6 bases). V lost 5 bases and J lost 5, with 15 bases in between. The germline CDR1 and CDR2 sequences are SEHNR and FQNEAQ (reference sequence). CDR3 length equals 14 residues. The CDR3 spells CASSPRAGLETQYF. CDR3 sequence (DNA): TGTGCCAGCAGCCCCAGGGCGGGGTTGGAGACCCAGTACTTC.

V and J are TRBV27 and TRBJ1-1; 7 bases are shared with TRBD1. The CDR3 sequence is 13 residues long. The V segment lost 5 bases and the J segment 5 bases; nucleotides outside the gene matches: 5. Germline loops: CDR1 MNHEY, CDR2 SMNVEV (reference sequence). For the CDR3, the DNA is TGTGCCAGCAGTAGGGCAGGGGGAACTGAAGCTTTCTTT. Residues: CASSRAGGTEAFF.

This chain links TRBV4-3 with TRBJ2-7; 10 bases map to TRBD2. J lost 4 bases, V lost 0 bases, and 6 bases had no gene match. Germline V CDR1 and CDR2: LGHNA, YSLEER. The CDR3 consists of 16 residues. The CDR3 region has the DNA TGCGCCAGCAGCCAAGAGGTGGCTAGCGGGGGTTACGAGCAGTACTTC. Translating gives CASSQEVASGGYEQYF.

This sequence joins TRBV5-1 and TRBJ2-1; D is unclear. Germline-derived CDR1 and CDR2 are SGHRS and YFSETQ. Between the trimmed V and J ends, which lost 0 bases and 5 bases, there was a span of 12 bases. The CDR3 consists of 15 residues. The CDR3: CASSLGSYQDNEQFF. Here the CDR3 DNA reads TGCGCCAGCAGCTTGGGGAGCTACCAAGACAATGAGCAGTTCTTC.

This CDR3 reads CASSPMRTSETQYF. The CDR3 DNA follows: TGTGCCAGCAGTCCAATGAGGACATCGGAGACCCAGTACTTC. The gene calls are TRBV16 and TRBJ2-5; tentative D call: TRBD1 (5 bases). The germline V gene has CDR1 KGHSY and CDR2 FQNENV. Trimming pared 6 bases from V and 5 bases from J, leaving 16 bases between. The CDR3 runs to 14 residues.

The chain uses TRBV28 and TRBJ2-1, with no clear D. CDR1 is MDHEN, CDR2 SYDVKM, per germline. Trimming took off 8 bases at V and 3 bases at J, with 17 bases between the two ends. The CDR3 has 15 amino acids. The CDR3 region has the DNA TGTGCCAGCCTCTCCGCCCTACAGTACTACAATGAGCAGTTCTTC. The encoded protein is CASLSALQYYNEQFF.

V gene TRBV19 combines with J gene TRBJ2-7; D is possibly TRBD1 (6 bases). This CDR3 has 12 residues. V lost 7 bases and J 3 bases, leaving 10 bases between the germline ends. Germline CDR1 reads LNHDA; CDR2 reads SQIVND (reference sequence). This CDR3 is CASKGGDYEQYF. In DNA, the CDR3 is TGTGCCAGTAAAGGGGGAGACTACGAGCAGTACTTC.

This clone has a handful of counts. This chain connects TRBV9 to TRBJ2-2, with D tentatively TRBD2 (5 bases). V was cut by 0 bases and J by 7 bases, with 10 bases left in between. The germline gives CDR1 SGDLS, CDR2 YYNGEE. The CDR3 extends over 14 amino acids. The CDR3 spells CASSVGSENGELFF. The CDR3 coding sequence is TGTGCCAGCAGCGTAGGTAGCGAGAACGGGGAGCTGTTTTTT.

This chain uses TRBV2 with TRBJ2-3, with 11 nucleotides matching TRBD2. The CDR3 is made up of 18 amino acids. Unmatched junction bases numbered 14, after V lost 8 bases and J lost 1 base. Per germline, CDR1 SNHLY and CDR2 FYNNEI. The DNA for the CDR3 is TGTGCCAGCGCCAACCGGGGGGGGACTAGCGGCGGCACAGATACGCAGTATTTT. Encoded protein: CASANRGGTSGGTDTQYF.

CDR3 region: CASSTSGSLVRKFF. The CDR3 DNA reads as TGTGCCAGCAGTACTAGCGGGAGTTTGGTTAGAAAGTTCTTC. The chain recombines TRBV7-8 with TRBJ2-1, with TRBD2 identical over 11 bases. This CDR3 contains 14 residues. Trimming at V came to 6 bases and at J to 14 bases, leaving 12 bases not matched to a gene. Germline CDR1 and CDR2: SGHVS and FQNEAQ.

The chain employs TRBV7-2 and TRBJ1-1, with a tentative D call TRBD1 (6 bases). Germline V gives CDR1 SGHTA, CDR2 FQGNSA. V lost 4 bases and J lost 11, with 11 bases in between. The CDR3 contains 11 residues. In DNA form, the CDR3 reads TGTGCCAGCAGCTACCAGGGGTGGGCTTTCTTT. Residues: CASSYQGWAFF.

The rearrangement uses TRBV11-1 and TRBJ2-1; D is unresolved. V dropped 6 bases and J dropped 9 bases, with 15 bases sitting between them. The CDR3 has 13 amino acids. The germline gives CDR1 SGHAT, CDR2 FQDESV (reference sequence). The CDR3 DNA reads TGTGCCAGCAGTCAATTTCGTATCGGTGAGCAGTTCTTC. It yields the protein CASSQFRIGEQFF. Complete variable domain (other parts from reference TRBV11-1 and TRBJ2-1): EAEVAQSPRYKITEKSQAVAFWCDPISGHATLYWYRQILGQGPELLVQFQDESVVDDSQLPKDRFSAERLKGVDSTLKIQPAELGDSAMYLCASSQFRIGEQFFGPGTRLTVL.

The chain combines TRBV2 with TRBJ2-3, with 10 bases aligning to TRBD2. CDR1 is SNHLY and CDR2 is FYNNEI in the germline V gene. CDR3 size: 15 residues. The trim removed 6 bases at V and 4 bases at J, leaving 7 bases unmatched. CDR3 DNA sequence: TGTGCCAGCAGCCCAACTAGCGGGGAATCAGATACGCAGTATTTT. Translation: CASSPTSGESDTQYF.

A note on this clone: An end of the junction does not agree with germline; a read error may underlie this. This chain connects TRBV12-3 or TRBV12-4 to TRBJ1-2, with 8 positions matching TRBD1. The CDR3 covers 13 residues. CDR3 sequence reads: CASSPRQGRTLVF. The CDR3 nucleotides are TGTGCCAGCAGTCCCCGACAGGGGAGGACCTTGGTTTTC.

V and J are TRBV18 and TRBJ2-7; D gene uncertain. Between the trimmed V and J ends, which lost 2 bases and 2 bases, there was a span of 16 bases. The CDR3 is 16 amino acids. CDR1 is KGHSH, CDR2 LQKENI, per germline. The CDR3: CASSPTPASVAYEQYF. CDR3 nucleotides: TGTGCCAGCTCACCAACCCCCGCCTCAGTGGCCTACGAGCAGTACTTC.

This clone appeared a few times. J is TRBJ1-2 and V is TRBV13; D is uncertain. CDR3 length: 14 amino acids. Trimming took 5 bases from V and 0 from J, leaving 10 bases between them. Looked up from germline, CDR1 is PRHDT and CDR2 is FYEKMQ (reference sequence). The CDR3 loop is CASSRTRANYGYTF. The CDR3 coding sequence is TGTGCCAGCAGCCGTACCCGGGCTAACTATGGCTACACCTTC.

The chain employs TRBV19 and TRBJ1-5; a weak D match, TRBD1 (5 bases). Trimming removed 5 bases from V and 4 bases from J, with 15 bases in between. The CDR3 loop spans 15 amino acids. Germline loops: CDR1 LNHDA, CDR2 SQIVND (reference sequence). The CDR3 is CASSAARVGNQPQHF. CDR3 bases: TGTGCCAGTAGTGCAGCCAGGGTGGGAAATCAGCCCCAGCATTTT.

The CDR3 DNA sequence: TGTGCCAGTGATGAGCAGGGGCGGTGGCAAGAAAAACTGTTTTTT. Its translation is CASDEQGRWQEKLFF. The chain couples TRBV19 to TRBJ1-4, with D perhaps matching TRBD1 (6 bases). The CDR3 is made up of 15 amino acids. CDR1 and CDR2 from the germline V gene are LNHDA and SQIVND (reference sequence). With 8 bases removed from V and 8 bases from J, the gap between germline ends came to 21 bases.

V usage is TRBV5-4 and J usage is TRBJ2-3; 12 bases are shared with TRBD2. The V segment lost 0 bases and the J segment 2 bases; nucleotides outside the gene matches: 10. Germline V CDR1 and CDR2: SGHNT, YYREEE (reference sequence). This CDR3 spans 19 amino acids. DNA of the CDR3: TGTGCCAGCAGCTTGGACCCGCCTAGCGGGGGGGGATACACAGATACGCAGTATTTT. It codes for CASSLDPPSGGGYTDTQYF. The full variable domain, with the rest looked up from reference TRBV5-4 and TRBJ2-3, is ETGVTQSPTHLIKTRGQQVTLRCSSQSGHNTVSWYQQALGQGPQFIFQYYREEENGRGNFPPRFSGLQFPNYSSELNVNALELDDSALYLCASSLDPPSGGGYTDTQYFGPGTRLTVL.

A few counts support this clone. The rearrangement uses TRBV2 and TRBJ2-5, with D possibly TRBD1 on 8 matching bases. Trimming stripped 8 bases from V and 6 bases from J, with 25 bases between. Germline CDR1 SNHLY, CDR2 FYNNEI. The CDR3 runs to 16 residues. The CDR3 coding sequence is TGTGCCAGCGGGGGGGGGACAGGTGGTCCCGATAAGACCCAGTACTTC. This gives the protein CASGGGTGGPDKTQYF.

The genes are TRBV6-2 or TRBV6-3 and TRBJ2-7; TRBD2 agrees at 8 bases. CDR1 and CDR2 (germline): MNHEY, SVGEGT. V dropped 4 bases and J dropped 0; count of bases not matched to a gene: 2. The CDR3 is 14 amino acids. The CDR3 bases are TGTGCCAGCAGTTCGGGGGGGAGCTCCTACGAGCAGTACTTC. Translating it yields CASSSGGSSYEQYF.

V gene TRBV7-9 combines with J gene TRBJ2-7; TRBD1 aligns across 8 bases. V lost 4 bases, J lost 1 base, and 9 bases stayed unmatched. This CDR3 is 16 amino acids long. Germline loops: CDR1 SEHNR, CDR2 FQNEAQ (reference sequence). The CDR3 here is CASSSQAGGGSYEQYF. CDR3 coding DNA: TGTGCCAGCAGCTCACAAGCAGGGGGCGGGTCCTACGAGCAGTACTTC.

The chain employs TRBV5-4 and TRBJ2-7, with D possibly matching TRBD1 (5 bases). Germline V gene lookup returns CDR1 SGHNT and CDR2 YYREEE (reference sequence). The CDR3 length is 14 residues. Trimming pared 0 bases from V and 0 bases from J, leaving 7 bases between. CDR3 DNA: TGTGCCAGCAGCTTGGCAGGGCCCTCCTACGAGCAGTACTTC. This gives the protein CASSLAGPSYEQYF.

The gene calls are TRBV9 and TRBJ2-7; no firm D call. V gave up 0 bases and J gave up 6 bases, with 10 bases separating them. Germline V lookup: CDR1 SGDLS, CDR2 YYNGEE. CDR3 length: 13 amino acids. In DNA, the CDR3 is TGTGCCAGCAGCGTAGGATTTACGGGCGAGCAGTACTTC. It translates to CASSVGFTGEQYF. Variable domain in full (rest from reference TRBV9 and TRBJ2-7): DSGVTQTPKHLITATGQRVTLRCSPRSGDLSVYWYQQSLDQGLQFLIQYYNGEERAKGNILERFSAQQFPDLHSELNLSSLELGDSALYFCASSVGFTGEQYFGPGTRLTVT.

The chain has TRBV6-2 or TRBV6-3 and TRBJ1-2, with D possibly TRBD1 on 6 matching bases. Per germline, CDR1 MNHEY and CDR2 SVGEGT. Trimming took off 2 bases at V and 3 bases at J, with 7 bases between the two ends. This CDR3 is built from 13 residues. The CDR3 DNA is TGTGCCAGCAGTTACGGACAGTACTATGGCTACACCTTC. Protein product: CASSYGQYYGYTF.

The V gene is TRBV15, the J gene TRBJ2-7; a possible D gene is TRBD1 (6 bases). Per germline, CDR1 LNHNV and CDR2 YYDKDF (reference sequence). The CDR3 loop spans 16 amino acids. Trimming pared 5 bases from V and 0 bases from J, leaving 17 bases between. The CDR3 bases are TGTGCCACCAGCCGAACCAGGGGCTCAAGCTCCTACGAGCAGTACTTC. Encoded protein: CATSRTRGSSSYEQYF. Supplemented by reference TRBV15 and TRBJ2-7, the full variable domain reads DAMVIQNPRYQVTQFGKPVTLSCSQTLNHNVMYWYQQKSSQAPKLLFHYYDKDFNNEADTPDNFQSRRPNTSFCFLDIRSPGLGDTAMYLCATSRTRGSSSYEQYFGPGTRLTVT.

V is TRBV7-8 and J is TRBJ2-7; 9 bases are a match to TRBD2. The CDR3 spans 14 residues. V lost 5 bases and J lost 3; bases outside the gene matches: 5. The germline V gene has CDR1 SGHVS and CDR2 FQNEAQ. CDR3: CASSVHSGSYEQYF. CDR3 nucleotides: TGTGCCAGCAGCGTACATAGCGGGAGCTACGAGCAGTACTTC.